This is a list of T cell receptor beta chains from one sample in a study of blood T cells in healthy people across ages. Each CDR3 protein gets one entry after TCRdb re-called the 5' RACE reads with MiXCR. Among nearly 1 million distinct CDR3 sequences listed, roughly half were seen once. Sequences were obtained from blood. Source of these receptors: an older woman in good health. Each CDR3 is given with its conserved first and last residue. The order of the fields is V gene, CDR3 protein.

>TRBV7-2
CASSWAGTGGSYEQYF
>TRBV28
CASTSRVLETQYF
>TRBV28
CASKYRGYGELFF
>TRBV29-1
CSVGDHNEQFF
>TRBV7-2
CASSQTRLGGNTIYF
>TRBV28
CASSLPGPELEQYF
>TRBV29-1
CSVVPSSITDTQYF
>TRBV6-2/TRBV6-3
CASSSQGYANTEAFF
>TRBV4-2
CASSQGQGRNEKLFF
>TRBV18
CASSPSRQGLDTQYF
>TRBV5-4
CASSSRDESGANVLTF
>TRBV28
CASSFDSSNQPQHF
>TRBV30
CAWSVGGTGYGYTF
>TRBV15
CATSKVWTSSNEQFF
>TRBV7-8
CASSFPLAGPNEQFF
>TRBV6-6
CASSYLAGKTDTQYF
>TRBV11-2
CASSLDTPYEQYF
>TRBV6-6
CAGTRDRGYNEQFF
>TRBV9
CASSVTGSQGTDTQYF
>TRBV18
CASSPASGKNIQYF
>TRBV12-3/TRBV12-4
CASARGGSYNEQFF
>TRBV11-2
CASSFVWAGTNYNEQFF
>TRBV25-1
CASSRGEYYEQYF
>TRBV5-1
CASSASGTHNEQFF
>TRBV20-1
CSAENRRGDSNQPQHF
>TRBV28
CASSPTGSTRVQYF